These 19 T cell receptor beta chains were all obtained from the same sample, sequenced in a study of shared clonotypes between healthy human individuals. The assay was immunoSEQ multiplex PCR, and TCRdb's table has in-frame clones only and misses some. Here the sample spans about 1 million clones, about 75% being singletons. Sequenced input: memory CD4+ T cells sorted from blood. Subset of the sample: CD45RA-negative fraction. These receptors originate from a man aged 18 to 29 in good health.

This chain connects TRBV2 to TRBJ2-7; D is uncertain. Trimming stripped 0 bases from V and 7 bases from J, with 13 bases between. CDR1 is SNHLY, CDR2 FYNNEI, per germline. The CDR3 loop spans 14 amino acids. Here the CDR3 reads CASSEAFSLGEQYF. The CDR3 region has the DNA TGTGCCAGCAGTGAAGCGTTCTCCCTCGGGGAGCAGTACTTC.

The gene calls are TRBV5-5 and TRBJ2-5; TRBD1 agrees at 7 bases. Germline CDR1 is SGHKS and CDR2 is YYEKEE (reference sequence). The CDR3 extends over 16 amino acids. V trimming: 8 bases; J trimming: 5 bases; junction bases outside the gene matches: 18. The CDR3 sequence: CASSGQSTIIGETQYF. The CDR3 DNA is TGTGCCAGTTCGGGACAGAGTACCATAATAGGGGAGACCCAGTACTTC.

This chain joins TRBV9 and TRBJ2-2; D is perhaps TRBD2 (5 bases). CDR1 and CDR2 from the germline V gene are SGDLS and YYNGEE. This CDR3 is 16 amino acids long. V gave up 2 bases and J gave up 0 bases, with 11 bases separating them. CDR3 amino acids: CASSVAQDSNTGELFF. Written as DNA, the CDR3 is TGTGCCAGCAGCGTTGCCCAGGACTCGAACACCGGGGAGCTGTTTTTT.

The genes are TRBV7-9 and TRBJ2-7; 10 bases match TRBD1. CDR1 is SEHNR and CDR2 is FQNEAQ in the germline V gene (reference sequence). This CDR3 contains 16 residues. Trimming at V came to 3 bases and at J to 6 bases, leaving 11 bases not matched to a gene. CDR3 sequence: CASSLDWDRGGREQYF. CDR3 sequence (DNA): TGTGCCAGCAGCTTGGATTGGGACAGGGGTGGCCGCGAGCAGTACTTC.

CDR3 coding DNA: TGTGCCAGCAGCTTCCTGCAAGAGACCCAGTACTTC. Its protein product is CASSFLQETQYF. The rearrangement uses TRBV5-4 and TRBJ2-5; D is uncertain. With 2 bases removed from V and 2 bases from J, the gap between germline ends came to 4 bases. Germline V gives CDR1 SGHNT, CDR2 YYREEE (reference sequence). This CDR3 comprises 12 residues.

The chain recombines TRBV15 with TRBJ1-5; D remains ambiguous. Trimming took 0 bases from V and 4 from J, leaving 25 bases between them. CDR3 length equals 20 residues. Germline values: CDR1 LNHNV, CDR2 YYDKDF (reference sequence). Here the CDR3 DNA reads TGTGCCACCAGCAGAGATGGTTTCATGGGCCTCGATACCGAAAATCAGCCCCAGCATTTT. Residues: CATSRDGFMGLDTENQPQHF.

J is TRBJ2-5 and V is TRBV4-3, with 8 bases fitting TRBD2. The germline gives CDR1 LGHNA, CDR2 YSLEER. Losses at the gene ends were 1 base for V and 1 base for J; bases not matched to a gene: 2. The CDR3 is made up of 15 amino acids. The CDR3 DNA follows: TGCGCCAGCAGCCAAGGAGGGACTAGCCAAGAGACCCAGTACTTC. As protein: CASSQGGTSQETQYF.

V usage is TRBV19 and J usage is TRBJ2-2; TRBD1 might be the D (7 bases). The CDR3 extends over 15 amino acids. The V end was cut by 11 bases, the J end by 5 bases, with 21 bases between. CDR1 LNHDA and CDR2 SQIVND come from the germline V gene (reference sequence). The CDR3 region has the DNA TGTGCCGTTTGGTACAGGAGGGGGCAAACCGGGGAGCTGTTTTTT. This gives the protein CAVWYRRGQTGELFF. The full variable domain, rest sourced from reference TRBV19 and TRBJ2-2, is DGGITQSPKYLFRKEGQNVTLSCEQNLNHDAMYWYRQDPGQGLRLIYYSQIVNDFQKGDIAEGYSVSREKKESFPLTVTSAQKNPTAFYLCAVWYRRGQTGELFFGEGSRLTVL.

This clone was seen a few times. The chain is built from TRBV9 and TRBJ1-6; 7 bases map to TRBD1. From germline, CDR1 is SGDLS and CDR2 YYNGEE. The CDR3 consists of 14 residues. The trim removed 7 bases at V and 2 bases at J, leaving 3 bases unmatched. CDR3 sequence (DNA): TGTGCCAGCGGGACAGCTACCTATAATTCACCCCTCCACTTT. Its translation is CASGTATYNSPLHF.

The V and J genes are TRBV5-1 and TRBJ2-1; D uncertain. CDR1 is SGHRS and CDR2 is YFSETQ in the germline V gene. The V end was cut by 2 bases, the J end by 6 bases, with 15 bases between. This CDR3 is 15 amino acids long. CDR3 loop: CASSFSGYNSNEQFF. The CDR3 DNA follows: TGCGCCAGCAGCTTCTCCGGGTATAACTCCAATGAGCAGTTCTTC. The full variable domain, completed using reference TRBV5-1 and TRBJ2-1, is KAGVTQTPRYLIKTRGQQVTLSCSPISGHRSVSWYQQTPGQGLQFLFEYFSETQRNKGNFPGRFSGRQFSNSRSEMNVSTLELGDSALYLCASSFSGYNSNEQFFGPGTRLTVL.

This chain connects TRBV7-6 to TRBJ1-5; 7 positions match TRBD1. Germline lookup yields CDR1 SGHVS and CDR2 FNYEAQ. The V segment lost 5 bases and the J segment 2 bases; nucleotides outside the gene matches: 9. The CDR3 totals 16 residues. The CDR3 coding sequence is TGTGCCAGCAGCCCGGAAGTAGACAGGGGCAATCAGCCCCAGCATTTT. Translated: CASSPEVDRGNQPQHF. Combining the CDR3 with reference TRBV7-6 and TRBJ1-5 gives the whole variable domain GAGVSQSPRYKVTKRGQDVALRCDPISGHVSLYWYRQALGQGPEFLTYFNYEAQQDKSGLPNDRFSAERPEGSISTLTIQRTEQRDSAMYRCASSPEVDRGNQPQHFGDGTRLSIL.

The V call is TRBV7-9, the J call TRBJ1-1, with D unclear. The V end was cut by 6 bases, the J end by 8 bases, with 10 bases between. The CDR3 sequence is 11 residues long. CDR1 and CDR2 from the germline V gene are SEHNR and FQNEAQ (reference sequence). The CDR3 here is CASSTRVEAFF. The CDR3 bases are TGTGCCAGCAGTACGAGGGTAGAAGCTTTCTTT.

The count of this clone is one. The V call is TRBV5-1, the J call TRBJ2-7, with 9 bases that match TRBD1. CDR1 is SGHRS, CDR2 YFSETQ, per germline. With V trimmed by 4 bases and J by 5 bases, 10 bases remained unmatched. CDR3 length equals 15 residues. CDR3 nucleotides: TGCGCCAGCAGCATTCAGGCGGGACAGGGTAACGAGCAGTACTTC. The encoded protein is CASSIQAGQGNEQYF.

The chain uses TRBV5-1 and TRBJ1-6; 9 positions agree with TRBD1. Germline CDR1 and CDR2: SGHRS and YFSETQ. This CDR3 has 18 amino acids. J lost 8 bases, V lost 2 bases, and 14 bases had no gene match. This chain's CDR3 is CASSLNPGQGTSYSPLHF. The CDR3 bases are TGCGCCAGCAGCTTAAATCCGGGACAGGGTACAAGTTATTCACCCCTCCACTTT. The full variable domain, rest sourced from reference TRBV5-1 and TRBJ1-6, is KAGVTQTPRYLIKTRGQQVTLSCSPISGHRSVSWYQQTPGQGLQFLFEYFSETQRNKGNFPGRFSGRQFSNSRSEMNVSTLELGDSALYLCASSLNPGQGTSYSPLHFGNGTRLTVT.

This clone was detected only once. The gene calls are TRBV9 and TRBJ2-5; D not resolved. V was pared by 0 bases and J by 0 bases, with 9 bases between. Germline CDR1 and CDR2: SGDLS and YYNGEE. The CDR3 is 15 amino acids. The DNA of the CDR3 is TGTGCCAGCAGCGTAGGCGCCAGGAACCAAGAGACCCAGTACTTC. This sequence encodes CASSVGARNQETQYF.

V and J are TRBV10-1 and TRBJ2-2; D might be TRBD1 (5 bases). This CDR3 is 13 amino acids long. Germline CDR1 WNHNN, CDR2 SYGVQD (reference sequence). Trimming removed 6 bases at V and 6 bases at J, with 11 bases between. The CDR3 region has the DNA TGCGCCAGCAGCTACCAGGGCGCCGGGGAGCTGTTTTTT. Translating gives CASSYQGAGELFF.

This clone was observed a single time. As DNA, the CDR3 is TGTGCCATCACTAGCGGGGTGAACACCGGGGAGCTGTTTTTT. Protein: CAITSGVNTGELFF. This chain links TRBV2 with TRBJ2-2, with 10 nucleotides matching TRBD2. CDR3 size: 14 residues. Per the germline V gene, CDR1 is SNHLY and CDR2 is FYNNEI. Losses at the gene ends were 10 bases for V and 1 base for J; bases not matched to a gene: 3.

The V gene is TRBV28, the J gene TRBJ2-1, with D perhaps TRBD2 (6 bases). Trimming stripped 5 bases from V and 1 base from J, with 9 bases between. This CDR3 has 14 amino acids. Looked up from germline, CDR1 is MDHEN and CDR2 is SYDVKM. CDR3 bases: TGTGCCAGCAGTGTTGGGGGGTCCTACAATGAGCAGTTCTTC. Its protein product is CASSVGGSYNEQFF. Supplemented by reference TRBV28 and TRBJ2-1, the full variable domain reads DVKVTQSSRYLVKRTGEKVFLECVQDMDHENMFWYRQDPGLGLRLIYFSYDVKMKEKGDIPEGYSVSREKKERFSLILESASTNQTSMYLCASSVGGSYNEQFFGPGTRLTVL.

The V and J genes are TRBV7-2 and TRBJ2-1, with 11 nucleotides matching TRBD1. V shed 5 bases, J shed 4 bases, and the junction held 16 bases outside the gene matches. CDR3 length: 19 amino acids. Germline V gives CDR1 SGHTA, CDR2 FQGNSA. This CDR3 is CASSARTGGTASGYNEQFF. CDR3 sequence (DNA): TGTGCCAGCAGCGCTCGGACAGGGGGCACGGCTAGCGGATACAATGAGCAGTTCTTC.